The 29 T cell receptor beta chains given below trace back to one sample, sequenced in a study of human T cells and chemical hapten exposure. The time point was: patch test 2, 6 weeks after DPC sensitization. The sample's treatment: therapeutic diphenylcyclopropenone sensitization with weekly scalp DPC. MiXCR, applied by TCRdb to the RACE reads, yields one record per CDR3 protein. This table has under 100,000 distinct CDR3 sequences, about 10% appearing once. This specimen was whole blood, taken in connection with sensitization to the hapten diphenylcyclopropenone (DPC). These receptors were collected from a woman in her 50s with alopecia areata. Some clones in this sample may be carry-over from other donors' samples.

The CDR3 nucleotides read TGTGCCAGCTCCGGTAAGAGGACTGAAGCTTTCTTT. It yields the protein CASSGKRTEAFF. The chain combines TRBV18 with TRBJ1-1, with D unresolved. V lost 6 bases and J lost 5, with 10 bases in between. The CDR3 length is 12 residues. Per germline, CDR1 KGHSH and CDR2 LQKENI.

The V and J genes are TRBV12-3 or TRBV12-4 and TRBJ2-1, with 9 bases lining up with TRBD2. The length of the CDR3 is 19 residues. V trimming: 4 bases; J trimming: 0 bases; junction bases outside the gene matches: 13. The CDR3 reads CASSSDLAGQKSSYNEQFF. In DNA form, the CDR3 reads TGTGCCAGCAGTTCGGATCTAGCGGGGCAAAAGAGCTCCTACAATGAGCAGTTCTTC.

The chain uses TRBV20-1 and TRBJ1-2; no definite D call. This CDR3 spans 14 amino acids. Looked up from germline, CDR1 is DFQATT and CDR2 is SNEGSKA (reference sequence). Trimming removed 5 bases at V and 6 bases at J, with 19 bases between. The CDR3 reads CSAPTPIRAHGYTF. CDR3 nucleotide sequence: TGCAGTGCTCCGACCCCCATAAGGGCCCATGGCTACACCTTC.

This clonotype came up a few times. The chain is built from TRBV7-2 and TRBJ2-3, with 10 bases identical to TRBD2. Germline V gene sequence: CDR1 SGHTA, CDR2 FQGNSA. The CDR3 covers 16 residues. Losses at the gene ends were 4 bases for V and 5 bases for J; bases not matched to a gene: 9. CDR3 coding DNA: TGTGCCAGCAGCTCCCAAAGCGGGAGGGCCGTAGATACGCAGTATTTT. Its translation: CASSSQSGRAVDTQYF. Variable domain in full (rest from reference TRBV7-2 and TRBJ2-3): GAGVSQSPSNKVTEKGKDVELRCDPISGHTALYWYRQSLGQGLEFLIYFQGNSAPDKSGLPSDRFSAERTGGSVSTLTIQRTQQEDSAVYLCASSSQSGRAVDTQYFGPGTRLTVL.

The chain has TRBV9 and TRBJ2-1; D perhaps matches TRBD2 (5 bases). Germline CDR1 SGDLS, CDR2 YYNGEE. The V end lost 1 base, the J end lost 6 bases, and 17 bases lay between the germline ends. The CDR3 runs 16 residues. CDR3 sequence: CASSVLWESPGNEQFF. Here the CDR3 DNA reads TGTGCCAGCAGCGTATTGTGGGAGTCCCCCGGCAATGAGCAGTTCTTC.

This clonotype was observed a few times. The CDR3 nucleotides are TGTGCCAGCAGCCTTTCAGTGACAACTGGAAACACCATATATTTT. It yields the protein CASSLSVTTGNTIYF. The J gene is TRBJ1-3, the V gene TRBV14; D is unresolved. Germline values: CDR1 SGHDN, CDR2 FVKESK. V was trimmed by 4 bases and J by 2 bases, leaving 12 bases between them. This CDR3 is built from 15 residues.

This clonotype was seen repeatedly, ten times or more. This rearrangement joins TRBV6-6 to TRBJ2-7; TRBD1 agrees at 8 bases. The V and J ends lost 2 bases and 2 bases, in that order; junction bases with no gene match: 11. Per germline, CDR1 MNHNY and CDR2 SVGAGI (reference sequence). CDR3 length: 17 residues. The CDR3 protein is CASSYPILPGQAYEQYF. The CDR3 DNA sequence: TGTGCCAGCAGTTACCCAATCCTACCGGGACAGGCCTACGAGCAGTACTTC.

This CDR3 is CASSQGVSSGSLDTQYF. DNA for the CDR3: TGTGCCAGCAGCCAAGGTGTCTCTAGCGGGAGTCTCGATACGCAGTATTTT. The chain is built from TRBV3-1 and TRBJ2-3; 10 nucleotides agree with TRBD2. CDR1 is LGHDT and CDR2 is YNNKEL in the germline V gene (reference sequence). V trimming: 1 base; J trimming: 6 bases; junction bases outside the gene matches: 10. The CDR3 covers 17 residues.

This clonotype was detected a few times. The genes are TRBV30 and TRBJ1-1; D gene unclear. The CDR3 is 11 amino acids. V lost 2 bases and J lost 4, with 5 bases in between. From germline, CDR1 is GTSNPN and CDR2 SVGIG (reference sequence). The CDR3 DNA reads TGTGCCTGGAGTAGGGTCACTGAAGCTTTCTTT. The encoded protein is CAWSRVTEAFF.

The CDR3 here is CANRQGAGETQYF. The CDR3 DNA follows: TGTGCCAACAGACAGGGGGCTGGGGAGACCCAGTACTTC. V usage is TRBV6-1 and J usage is TRBJ2-5; the match to TRBD1 covers 10 bases. V was pared by 10 bases and J by 5 bases, with 7 bases of the junction left unmatched. This CDR3 comprises 13 residues. The V gene's germline CDR1 is MNHNS and CDR2 SASEGT.

This clonotype appeared many times. V is TRBV3-1 and J is TRBJ2-7, with a possible D match to TRBD2 (5 bases). Germline CDR1 and CDR2: LGHDT and YNNKEL (reference sequence). This CDR3 spans 15 amino acids. The ends were cut back, 0 bases at V and 2 bases at J, with 11 bases in the middle. The CDR3 is CASSQDTSGAYEQYF. The CDR3, as DNA: TGTGCCAGCAGCCAAGATACCAGCGGAGCCTACGAGCAGTACTTC.

This clonotype showed up many times. This rearrangement joins TRBV7-9 to TRBJ2-7; a possible D gene is TRBD2 (6 bases). V was cut by 2 bases and J by 6 bases, with 11 bases left in between. CDR3 length: 13 residues. Per germline, CDR1 SEHNR and CDR2 FQNEAQ (reference sequence). CDR3 protein: CASSLRAGSEQYF. The DNA for the CDR3 is TGTGCCAGCAGCTTAAGGGCGGGGAGCGAGCAGTACTTC.

The sample holds many counts of this clonotype. CDR3 DNA: TGTGCCAGCAGTGGGACCGGGACGGCGAGGGAGACCCAGTACTTC. The encoded protein is CASSGTGTARETQYF. This chain connects TRBV28 to TRBJ2-5; the D gene could be TRBD1 or TRBD2 (5 bases each). Trimming cost V 5 bases and J 5 bases, with 18 bases left between them. Germline V gene lookup returns CDR1 MDHEN and CDR2 SYDVKM. This CDR3 has 15 residues.

The chain joins TRBV20-1 to TRBJ1-1, with D perhaps TRBD1 (6 bases). The CDR3 has 15 amino acids. Trimming removed 1 base from V and 0 bases from J, with 12 bases in between. The germline V gene encodes CDR1 DFQATT and CDR2 SNEGSKA (reference sequence). The CDR3 DNA follows: TGCAGTGCTAGAGGGACAGTCCGTATGAACACTGAAGCTTTCTTT. It codes for CSARGTVRMNTEAFF.

Ten or more counts support this clonotype. V and J are TRBV3-1 and TRBJ2-3, with 7 bases matching TRBD2. Trimming at V came to 8 bases and at J to 1 base, leaving 9 bases not matched to a gene. This CDR3 has 15 amino acids. Germline values: CDR1 LGHDT, CDR2 YNNKEL (reference sequence). The CDR3 sequence: CASSDPGGRTDTQYF. The DNA of the CDR3 is TGTGCCAGCTCAGATCCGGGAGGCCGCACAGATACGCAGTATTTT.

The V gene is TRBV28, the J gene TRBJ2-1, with 10 positions matching TRBD2. CDR1 is MDHEN and CDR2 is SYDVKM in the germline V gene. The CDR3 length is 17 residues. V lost 4 bases and J lost 2; bases outside the gene matches: 8. This CDR3 is CASSSPLTSGAYNEQFF. CDR3 sequence (DNA): TGTGCCAGCAGTTCTCCCTTAACTAGCGGGGCCTACAATGAGCAGTTCTTC. Together with reference TRBV28 and TRBJ2-1, the CDR3 gives the full variable domain: DVKVTQSSRYLVKRTGEKVFLECVQDMDHENMFWYRQDPGLGLRLIYFSYDVKMKEKGDIPEGYSVSREKKERFSLILESASTNQTSMYLCASSSPLTSGAYNEQFFGPGTRLTVL.

At least ten counts were recorded for this clonotype. This sequence joins TRBV5-1 and TRBJ1-2; unclear D gene. Trimming shortened V by 0 bases and J by 8 bases, and 14 bases separated the two germline ends. The germline CDR1 and CDR2 sequences are SGHRS and YFSETQ. The CDR3 totals 14 residues. This CDR3 reads CASSLEQGSRGYTF. Here the CDR3 DNA reads TGCGCCAGCAGCTTGGAACAAGGGTCCCGGGGCTACACCTTC.

This clonotype is termed medium-sized. The CDR3 bases are TGCAGCGTTGAAGGGGGACCCAAGGAGCAGTACTTC. Translation gives CSVEGGPKEQYF. The V gene is TRBV29-1, the J gene TRBJ2-7, with D perhaps matching TRBD1 or TRBD2 (5 bases each). Trimming cost V 1 base and J 7 bases, with 11 bases left between them. The germline V gene encodes CDR1 SQVTM and CDR2 ANQGSEA. The CDR3 totals 12 residues.

The chain uses TRBV28 and TRBJ2-2; the D is unclear. Germline values: CDR1 MDHEN, CDR2 SYDVKM. The CDR3 is 15 residues long. V lost 3 bases to trimming and J lost 4 bases, with 12 bases between them. Here the CDR3 DNA reads TGTGCCAGCAGTTTGTTCGTCCGTGGCACCGGGGAGCTGTTTTTT. The encoded protein is CASSLFVRGTGELFF.

The rearrangement uses TRBV12-3 or TRBV12-4 and TRBJ2-7; 8 bases align to TRBD1. This CDR3 is 15 amino acids long. Losses at the gene ends were 9 bases for V and 3 bases for J; bases not matched to a gene: 13. This CDR3 is CASKDAGTGFYEQYF. CDR3 DNA: TGTGCCAGTAAGGACGCCGGGACAGGCTTCTACGAGCAGTACTTC.

This clonotype has ten or more counts. The chain joins TRBV2 to TRBJ1-5; a possible D gene is TRBD1 (5 bases). Germline V gene sequence: CDR1 SNHLY, CDR2 FYNNEI. Trimming shortened V by 2 bases and J by 1 base, and 15 bases separated the two germline ends. This CDR3 is 17 amino acids long. CDR3 in DNA: TGTGCCAGCAGTGAAACAACAGGCGGATTAAGCAATCAGCCCCAGCATTTT. Its translation: CASSETTGGLSNQPQHF.

This clonotype was observed at least ten times. V gene TRBV7-9 combines with J gene TRBJ1-6, with 9 bases aligning to TRBD1. The CDR3 loop spans 14 amino acids. J lost 8 bases, V lost 1 base, and 0 bases had no gene match. Germline lookup yields CDR1 SEHNR and CDR2 FQNEAQ (reference sequence). CDR3 region: CASSLGTGDSPLHF. The CDR3 nucleotides are TGTGCCAGCAGCTTAGGGACAGGGGATTCACCCCTCCACTTT.

The sample holds many counts of this clonotype. The rearrangement uses TRBV21-1 and TRBJ1-1. TRBV21-1 is assigned pseudogene status. The CDR3 is 10 amino acids. The CDR3: CASKTERAVF. The CDR3 coding sequence is TGTGCCAGCAAGACCGAGAGGGCGGTCTTT.

This clonotype was observed at least ten times. The CDR3 nucleotides are TGTGCCAGCAGTTTACGCACGGACAATTCACCCCTCCACTTT. Protein sequence: CASSLRTDNSPLHF. V is TRBV28 and J is TRBJ1-6, with unresolved D. Germline V lookup: CDR1 MDHEN, CDR2 SYDVKM. The CDR3 sequence is 14 residues long. V was clipped by 2 bases and J by 7 bases, with 9 bases between them.

The chain joins TRBV3-1 to TRBJ1-1, with no clear D. Trimming took off 1 base at V and 5 bases at J, with 11 bases between the two ends. This CDR3 is built from 14 residues. The germline V gene has CDR1 LGHDT and CDR2 YNNKEL (reference sequence). The CDR3 loop is CASSQAGRVTEAFF. The CDR3 coding sequence is TGTGCCAGCAGCCAAGCCGGGCGGGTTACTGAAGCTTTCTTT.

V gene TRBV10-3 combines with J gene TRBJ2-3; TRBD1 matches 7 bases. Germline trimming cut 6 bases from V and 6 bases from J; bases unmatched to any gene: 0. Germline V lookup: CDR1 ENHRY, CDR2 SYGVKD. This CDR3 is built from 11 residues. The CDR3 region has the DNA TGTGCCATCAGACAGGGGGATACGCAGTATTTT. This translates into CAIRQGDTQYF.

The chain employs TRBV7-2 and TRBJ2-6; 9 bases map to TRBD1. Germline values: CDR1 SGHTA, CDR2 FQGNSA. V lost 5 bases to trimming and J lost 1 base; unmatched junction nucleotides: 6. The CDR3 totals 17 residues. The CDR3 region is CASSPLGQGSGANVLTF. CDR3 sequence (DNA): TGTGCCAGCAGCCCCTTGGGACAGGGTTCTGGGGCCAACGTCCTGACTTTC.

This clonotype was observed a handful of times. The V call is TRBV20-1, the J call TRBJ2-3, with D perhaps TRBD1 (6 bases). The V and J ends lost 6 bases and 1 base respectively, with 11 bases between them. Germline V gene sequence: CDR1 DFQATT, CDR2 SNEGSKA (reference sequence). The CDR3 sequence is 13 residues long. CDR3 DNA sequence: TGCAGTGCAAAGGGGGTTGGCACAGATACGCAGTATTTT. Translated, it gives CSAKGVGTDTQYF.

This clonotype was detected ten times or more. This rearrangement joins TRBV20-1 to TRBJ1-3; no clear D gene. Deletions cut 2 bases from V and 0 bases from J, with 11 bases between. The CDR3 runs to 15 residues. Germline V gives CDR1 DFQATT, CDR2 SNEGSKA (reference sequence). The CDR3 region is CSARSWENSGNTIYF. CDR3 nucleotide sequence: TGCAGTGCTAGATCTTGGGAGAACTCTGGAAACACCATATATTTT.